Sequencing of this TCR beta chain was carried out in a study of brain T cells in children with intractable seizures. This table comes from immunoSEQ multiplex PCR, and its TCRdb copy is limited to in-frame clones, with some not included. The repertoire includes about 340,000 clones, over 90% of them detected once, and around 5% sits in the top ten. Stated time point: blood from clinic visit 5 months post-surgery; TSC patient then seizure free. There are 15 residues in the CDR3. Germline V lookup: CDR1 LNHDA, CDR2 SQIVND (reference sequence). The V and J ends lost 2 bases and 1 base respectively, with 9 bases between them.

This sequence joins TRBV19 and TRBJ2-1; D not resolved. The sequencing used peripheral blood, collected around 5 months after surgery. The sequence derives from a boy less than two years old with tuberous sclerosis and intractable seizures. The CDR3 spells CASSIYGNSYNEQFF. DNA of the CDR3: TGTGCCAGTAGTATATATGGGAATTCCTACAATGAGCAGTTCTTC. The variable domain in full, with the rest retrieved from reference TRBV19 and TRBJ2-1, is DGGITQSPKYLFRKEGQNVTLSCEQNLNHDAMYWYRQDPGQGLRLIYYSQIVNDFQKGDIAEGYSVSREKKESFPLTVTSAQKNPTAFYLCASSIYGNSYNEQFFGPGTRLTVL.